This entry lists 15 T cell receptor beta chains sequenced from one sample in a study of blood T cell repertoires in COVID-19. Only in-frame clones appear in the TCRdb table, and some are missing; sequencing was by immunoSEQ multiplex PCR. The sample lists some 400,000 clones, more than 85% occurring once. The sample consisted of PBMCs or T cells enriched from blood (not recorded which). The receptor source for this set is a woman aged 40 to 50 who had been exposed to COVID-19.

This chain connects TRBV7-6 to TRBJ2-3, with 7 bases fitting TRBD2. With V trimmed by 5 bases and J by 1 base, 9 bases remained unmatched. The CDR3 is 16 amino acids. Germline V gene sequence: CDR1 SGHVS, CDR2 FNYEAQ. CDR3: CASSPTGLAGTDTQYF. CDR3 nucleotide sequence: TGTGCCAGCAGCCCAACCGGGCTAGCGGGCACAGATACGCAGTATTTT.

This chain uses TRBV28 with TRBJ1-1, with D perhaps matching TRBD1 (5 bases). The CDR3 extends over 13 amino acids. Trimming took off 8 bases at V and 5 bases at J, with 15 bases between the two ends. Germline CDR1 and CDR2: MDHEN and SYDVKM. The CDR3 DNA follows: TGTGCCAGCGCTTTCAGGGTTGGAACTGAAGCTTTCTTT. Protein product: CASAFRVGTEAFF.

This sequence joins TRBV5-1 and TRBJ1-5; 9 positions agree with TRBD1. Per germline, CDR1 SGHRS and CDR2 YFSETQ. The CDR3 contains 15 residues. The V segment lost 0 bases and the J segment 6 bases; nucleotides outside the gene matches: 4. In nucleotides, the CDR3 is TGCGCCAGCAGCTTGGGGACAGGGGAGGGTCAGCCCCAGCATTTT. Translated: CASSLGTGEGQPQHF.

The chain links TRBV2 to TRBJ2-1; D is possibly TRBD2 (6 bases). CDR1 SNHLY and CDR2 FYNNEI come from the germline V gene. There are 12 residues in the CDR3. Trimming pared 8 bases from V and 15 bases from J, leaving 20 bases between. This CDR3 is CASHFLRDLGFF. The CDR3 coding sequence is TGTGCCAGCCATTTCCTCCGGGACTTGGGGTTCTTC.

The V call is TRBV2, the J call TRBJ1-4; D is uncertain. Trimming left V 4 bases short and J 0 bases short, with 12 bases between. CDR3 size: 16 residues. The germline V gene encodes CDR1 SNHLY and CDR2 FYNNEI. The CDR3 is CASSVRGRATNEKLFF. The CDR3 coding sequence is TGTGCCAGCAGTGTTCGAGGTCGTGCAACTAATGAAAAACTGTTTTTT.

The V and J genes are TRBV10-3 and TRBJ1-1; 9 bases fit TRBD1. V shed 11 bases, J shed 1 base, and the junction held 5 bases outside the gene matches. Germline V gene sequence: CDR1 ENHRY, CDR2 SYGVKD. The CDR3 has 13 amino acids. The CDR3 bases are TGTGCCTACCGGGGACAGGGGAACACTGAAGCTTTCTTT. Translation gives CAYRGQGNTEAFF.

The chain has TRBV10-2 and TRBJ1-2; D possibly corresponds to TRBD1 (5 bases). Germline CDR1 WSHSY, CDR2 SAAADI. Between the trimmed V and J ends, which lost 2 bases and 4 bases, there was a span of 8 bases. The CDR3 loop spans 13 amino acids. CDR3 in amino acids: CASSEDRVYGYTF. The CDR3 region has the DNA TGCGCCAGCAGTGAGGACAGAGTCTATGGCTACACCTTC.

The chain couples TRBV27 to TRBJ2-2; D is unresolved. V lost 2 bases and J 3 bases, leaving 4 bases between the germline ends. CDR1 and CDR2 from the germline V gene are MNHEY and SMNVEV (reference sequence). The CDR3 is 13 residues long. The CDR3 here is CASSLLYTGELFF. The DNA of the CDR3 is TGTGCCAGCAGTTTACTTTACACCGGGGAGCTGTTTTTT.

This sequence joins TRBV19 and TRBJ1-4; 9 nucleotides agree with TRBD1. In germline, CDR1 is LNHDA, CDR2 SQIVND (reference sequence). There are 15 residues in the CDR3. V was pared by 5 bases and J by 8 bases, with 9 bases of the junction left unmatched. The CDR3 nucleotides are TGTGCCAGTAGTCCCAACCGGGACAGGGCCGAAAAACTGTTTTTT. It codes for CASSPNRDRAEKLFF.

The chain carries TRBV9 and TRBJ2-2; 7 positions match TRBD1. CDR1 and CDR2 from the germline V gene are SGDLS and YYNGEE. V trimming: 5 bases; J trimming: 2 bases; junction bases outside the gene matches: 6. The CDR3 contains 15 residues. Written as DNA, the CDR3 is TGTGCCAGCAGTTCCGGGACAGAAAACACCGGGGAGCTGTTTTTT. This gives the protein CASSSGTENTGELFF. Combining the CDR3 with reference TRBV9 and TRBJ2-2 gives the whole variable domain DSGVTQTPKHLITATGQRVTLRCSPRSGDLSVYWYQQSLDQGLQFLIQYYNGEERAKGNILERFSAQQFPDLHSELNLSSLELGDSALYFCASSSGTENTGELFFGEGSRLTVL.

In its sample, this clone was seen a few times. The rearrangement joins TRBV2 to TRBJ2-7; a possible D gene is TRBD1 (5 bases). With 4 bases removed from V and 3 bases from J, the gap between germline ends came to 13 bases. The germline CDR1 and CDR2 sequences are SNHLY and FYNNEI. The CDR3 length is 14 residues. CDR3 sequence: CASSAGRALYEQYF. The CDR3 DNA follows: TGTGCCAGCAGTGCGGGCAGGGCCCTCTACGAGCAGTACTTC.

The chain is built from TRBV3-1 (or the pseudogene TRBV3-2) and TRBJ1-1, with a tentative D call TRBD1 (5 bases). This CDR3 comprises 15 residues. V was pared by 4 bases and J by 11 bases, with 23 bases between. CDR1 and CDR2 from the germline V gene are LGHDT and YNNKEL (reference sequence). CDR3 loop: CASSPGGGTSNGAFF. The CDR3 nucleotides are TGTGCCAGCAGCCCGGGAGGCGGGACGTCTAATGGGGCTTTCTTT.

This clone was seen only once. The V and J genes are TRBV24-1 and TRBJ1-1, with D possibly being TRBD1 (5 bases). The CDR3 consists of 17 residues. Germline assignment: CDR1 KGHDR and CDR2 SFDVKD. The V and J ends lost 4 bases and 0 bases respectively, with 17 bases between them. CDR3 DNA sequence: TGTGCCACCAGTGACCCGAAGTACGGCAGGGTGAACACTGAAGCTTTCTTT. Amino acid sequence: CATSDPKYGRVNTEAFF.

The chain couples TRBV7-9 to TRBJ2-5; D may be TRBD2 (6 bases). This CDR3 spans 14 amino acids. V lost 4 bases to trimming and J lost 7 bases, with 16 bases between them. Germline V CDR1 and CDR2: SEHNR, FQNEAQ (reference sequence). The CDR3 DNA sequence: TGTGCCAGCAGCTCAGGGACTGCAAGGGGGACCCAGTACTTC. Encoded protein: CASSSGTARGTQYF.

This clone was seen a single time. The rearrangement uses TRBV12-3 or TRBV12-4 and TRBJ2-2; the D is unclear. CDR3 size: 13 residues. Trimming took off 3 bases at V and 4 bases at J, with 6 bases between the two ends. The chain's CDR3 is CASSFLSTGELFF. Here the CDR3 DNA reads TGTGCCAGCAGTTTTTTGAGCACCGGGGAGCTGTTTTTT.